These 4 T cell receptor beta chains came from one sample sequenced in a study of blood T cell repertoires in COVID-19. TCRdb keeps only in-frame clones here, not all; method: immunoSEQ multiplex PCR. The sample has around 71,000 clones; roughly four fifths are singletons. Sequencing used peripheral blood. Every receptor here comes from a man aged 65 to 79 with acute or convalescent COVID-19.

The chain recombines TRBV5-1 with TRBJ2-3; D is unresolved. Germline CDR1 SGHRS, CDR2 YFSETQ. CDR3 length: 13 residues. V dropped 4 bases and J dropped 2 bases, with 8 bases sitting between them. CDR3 coding DNA: TGCGCCAGCAGCCAACTTTACACAGATACGCAGTATTTT. Its translation is CASSQLYTDTQYF.

This chain joins TRBV6-2 or TRBV6-3 and TRBJ1-3; D might be TRBD1 (5 bases). Germline assignment: CDR1 MNHEY and CDR2 SVGEGT. CDR3 length equals 14 residues. Trimming left V 5 bases short and J 2 bases short, with 10 bases between. CDR3 DNA sequence: TGTGCCAGCAGTCCAGACAGTACTGGAAACACCATATATTTT. Its translation is CASSPDSTGNTIYF.

The CDR3 region has the DNA TGTGCCAGCAGCTTAGAACCCGGGACTATAGGTTACAATGAGCAGTTCTTC. The encoded protein is CASSLEPGTIGYNEQFF. This chain links TRBV7-6 with TRBJ2-1; the match to TRBD2 covers 7 bases. Unmatched junction bases numbered 10, after V lost 1 base and J lost 4 bases. This CDR3 region has 17 residues. Looked up from germline, CDR1 is SGHVS and CDR2 is FNYEAQ.

V and J are TRBV30 and TRBJ2-5; D is uncertain. Trimming pared 0 bases from V and 5 bases from J, leaving 16 bases between. The germline CDR1 and CDR2 sequences are GTSNPN and SVGIG (reference sequence). This CDR3 is 15 amino acids long. Written as DNA, the CDR3 is TGTGCCTGGAGTGTTAGGCCCCCCAGGCTTGAGACCCAGTACTTC. Amino acid sequence: CAWSVRPPRLETQYF.